This passage covers 32 T cell receptor beta chains from one sample sequenced in a study of T-cell memory formation after mild COVID-19. TCRdb re-called the 5' RACE reads through MiXCR, storing one row per CDR3 protein. This repertoire shows 430,000 or so distinct CDR3 sequences, approximately 23% found once; its top ten account for under 15%. The specimen sequenced was PBMCs or a T cell subset sorted from them (not recorded which). The source is an adult woman who had mild COVID-19 (a few samples of this study predate the infection). Cell type and time point are not known.

This clonotype showed up just a few times. The V call is TRBV6-5, the J call TRBJ2-5; a weak D match, TRBD1 (5 bases). This CDR3 contains 12 residues. Trimming left V 5 bases short and J 2 bases short, with 6 bases between. The germline gives CDR1 MNHEY, CDR2 SVGAGI. CDR3 loop: CASSRQQETQYF. The CDR3 DNA follows: TGTGCCAGCAGTCGACAGCAAGAGACCCAGTACTTC.

This chain uses TRBV5-1 with TRBJ2-2; D is unresolved. The ends were cut back, 0 bases at V and 7 bases at J, with 13 bases in the middle. This CDR3 region has 15 residues. In germline, CDR1 is SGHRS, CDR2 YFSETQ. This chain's CDR3 is CASSLDYHMGGELFF. In DNA, the CDR3 is TGCGCCAGCAGCTTGGATTACCACATGGGCGGGGAGCTGTTTTTT.

The chain couples TRBV7-9 to TRBJ2-1; 13 bases fit TRBD2. The ends lost 5 bases at V and 6 bases at J; junction bases unmatched: 7. The CDR3 is 16 residues long. CDR1 SEHNR and CDR2 FQNEAQ come from the germline V gene (reference sequence). The CDR3 DNA follows: TGTGCCAGCAGCAAACTAGCGGGAGGGTATCTCAATGAGCAGTTCTTC. Translation: CASSKLAGGYLNEQFF.

V is TRBV15 and J is TRBJ2-1, with 7 bases matching TRBD2. Germline-derived CDR1 and CDR2 are LNHNV and YYDKDF (reference sequence). V was clipped by 8 bases and J by 6 bases; unmatched bases: 10. The CDR3 is 14 residues long. CDR3 bases: TGTGCCACCGCGGAACGGGAGGTGAGCAATGAGCAGTTCTTC. Its protein product is CATAEREVSNEQFF.

The CDR3, as DNA: TGTGCCAGCGCCCCGGGCACGGGGAACACTGAAGCTTTCTTT. It yields the protein CASAPGTGNTEAFF. The rearrangement uses TRBV6-1 and TRBJ1-1; D is unclear. Germline V gene data show CDR1 as MNHNS and CDR2 as SASEGT. Trimming shortened V by 8 bases and J by 1 base, and 14 bases separated the two germline ends. The CDR3 extends over 14 amino acids.

The chain is built from TRBV19 and TRBJ2-1; a weak D match, TRBD1 (6 bases). CDR3 size: 16 residues. CDR1 LNHDA and CDR2 SQIVND come from the germline V gene (reference sequence). Trimming took off 5 bases at V and 5 bases at J, with 19 bases between the two ends. Here the CDR3 reads CASSFRQAIQNNEQFF. The CDR3 nucleotides are TGTGCCAGTAGTTTTAGACAGGCCATTCAAAACAATGAGCAGTTCTTC.

There are a few counts of this clonotype. This sequence joins TRBV30 and TRBJ2-5; 8 bases are shared with TRBD1. J was trimmed by 5 bases and V by 2 bases; bases with no gene match: 7. The CDR3 has 14 amino acids. CDR1 and CDR2 from the germline V gene are GTSNPN and SVGIG (reference sequence). The CDR3 DNA is TGTGCCTGGAGTCGGACAGGGATCCTTGAGACCCAGTACTTC. This codes for CAWSRTGILETQYF.

A few counts support this clonotype. V and J are TRBV6-2 or TRBV6-3 and TRBJ1-3; 10 bases align to TRBD1. The CDR3 is 17 residues long. The junction had 11 bases not matched to a gene; V was cut back by 5 bases and J by 4 bases. Germline CDR1 MNHEY, CDR2 SVGEGT. The CDR3 loop is CASSNQGQGILGNTIYF. The CDR3 region has the DNA TGTGCCAGCAGTAACCAGGGACAGGGGATACTCGGAAACACCATATATTTT.

J is TRBJ1-1 and V is TRBV20-1; D unresolved. The CDR3 length is 13 residues. Germline assignment: CDR1 DFQATT and CDR2 SNEGSKA (reference sequence). Trimming cost V 6 bases and J 0 bases, with 11 bases left between them. CDR3 residues: CSAPKGLNTEAFF. DNA for the CDR3: TGCAGTGCCCCGAAAGGACTGAACACTGAAGCTTTCTTT.

In its sample, this clonotype was seen a few times. The J gene is TRBJ1-5, the V gene TRBV9, with TRBD1 matching 9 bases. This CDR3 is built from 15 residues. Trimming removed 1 base from V and 3 bases from J; junction bases left unmatched: 2. Germline CDR1 SGDLS, CDR2 YYNGEE. The CDR3 sequence: CASSVWDRVNQPQHF. In DNA, the CDR3 is TGTGCCAGCAGCGTATGGGACAGGGTCAATCAGCCCCAGCATTTT.

The V gene is TRBV5-1, the J gene TRBJ1-2; TRBD1 aligns across 8 bases. V dropped 4 bases and J dropped 4; count of bases not matched to a gene: 12. Germline lookup yields CDR1 SGHRS and CDR2 YFSETQ. The CDR3 consists of 16 residues. The CDR3 reads CASSDGQGMRGYGYTF. CDR3 in DNA: TGCGCCAGCAGCGATGGACAGGGAATGAGGGGCTATGGCTACACCTTC.

The chain employs TRBV7-2 and TRBJ2-5, with D possibly TRBD1 on 5 matching bases. Looked up from germline, CDR1 is SGHTA and CDR2 is FQGNSA. V gave up 5 bases and J gave up 5 bases, with 12 bases separating them. The CDR3 is made up of 13 amino acids. CDR3 sequence reads: CASSQWTHETQYF. The CDR3 DNA is TGTGCCAGCAGCCAGTGGACACACGAGACCCAGTACTTC.

This clonotype was detected only a few times. The V and J genes are TRBV6-2 or TRBV6-3 and TRBJ1-1; D is unclear. Trimming removed 1 base at V and 7 bases at J, with 10 bases between. The CDR3 sequence is 13 residues long. Germline CDR1 and CDR2: MNHEY and SVGEGT. In DNA form, the CDR3 reads TGTGCCAGCAGTTACTTGGAGTCTTTTGAAGCTTTCTTT. Translated: CASSYLESFEAFF.

A few counts support this clonotype. For the CDR3, the DNA is TGTGCCAGCTCACCTCGACAGGGGGCTGAGGGCGAGCAGTACTTC. Residues: CASSPRQGAEGEQYF. The chain uses TRBV18 and TRBJ2-7, with TRBD1 matching over 10 bases. Unmatched junction bases numbered 8, after V lost 3 bases and J lost 6 bases. In germline, CDR1 is KGHSH, CDR2 LQKENI. CDR3 length equals 15 residues.

This chain connects TRBV10-2 to TRBJ2-1, with TRBD2 matching 12 bases. In germline, CDR1 is WSHSY, CDR2 SAAADI. The CDR3 is 19 residues long. J was trimmed by 0 bases and V by 0 bases; bases with no gene match: 6. CDR3 DNA: TGCGCCAGCAGTGAGTCGTGGCTAGCGGGAGGGTTCTCCTACAATGAGCAGTTCTTC. Its protein product is CASSESWLAGGFSYNEQFF.

This clonotype was counted only a few times. The chain recombines TRBV20-1 with TRBJ2-7; a weak D match, TRBD2 (6 bases). V lost 0 bases, J lost 0 bases, and 15 bases lay in between. CDR1 DFQATT and CDR2 SNEGSKA come from the germline V gene (reference sequence). The CDR3 runs 16 residues. The CDR3 loop reads CSARDPLGGSSYEQYF. The DNA for the CDR3 is TGCAGTGCTAGAGATCCCCTCGGAGGGAGCTCCTACGAGCAGTACTTC.

This clonotype has just a few counts. The chain has TRBV5-1 and TRBJ2-7, with D maybe TRBD2 (6 bases). CDR1 and CDR2 (germline): SGHRS, YFSETQ. This CDR3 is 14 amino acids long. Deletions cut 4 bases from V and 5 bases from J, with 16 bases between. The CDR3 bases are TGCGCCAGCAGCCCGCTTGGGGGGTTGGACGAGCAGTACTTC. This codes for CASSPLGGLDEQYF.

This chain uses TRBV5-1 with TRBJ2-5; D gene ambiguous. V was shortened by 0 bases and J by 3 bases, with 12 bases between the two germline ends. CDR3 length: 15 amino acids. Germline loops: CDR1 SGHRS, CDR2 YFSETQ. CDR3 DNA: TGCGCCAGCAGCTTGGTTTTCGGCCCAAAAGAGACCCAGTACTTC. Translation: CASSLVFGPKETQYF.

Concerning this clonotype: The junction differs from germline at one of its ends, possibly a read error. The rearrangement uses TRBV20-1 and TRBJ2-5, with no clear D. The CDR3 loop spans 18 amino acids. Germline CDR1 and CDR2: DFQATT and SNEGSKA (reference sequence). The CDR3 bases are TGCAGTGCTAGAAGACTGACCTCCGGCGAGACCATACCAGAGACACAGTACTTC. This gives the protein CSARRLTSGETIPETQYF.

This clonotype was counted a few times. DNA of the CDR3: TGTGCCACCAGCAGAGAGAGGGGGCGAGGGAACTACGAGCAGTACTTC. Translating gives CATSRERGRGNYEQYF. This chain links TRBV15 with TRBJ2-7; TRBD1 aligns across 7 bases. V was clipped by 0 bases and J by 3 bases; unmatched bases: 8. The CDR3 is 16 amino acids. Germline-derived CDR1 and CDR2 are LNHNV and YYDKDF (reference sequence).

J is TRBJ1-2 and V is TRBV20-1; 9 bases line up with TRBD1. The germline gives CDR1 DFQATT, CDR2 SNEGSKA (reference sequence). The CDR3 sequence is 13 residues long. CDR3 amino acids: CIAKTGGDYGYTF. CDR3 DNA sequence: TGCATTGCCAAGACAGGGGGGGACTATGGCTACACCTTC.

This chain connects TRBV29-1 to TRBJ1-1; no clear D gene. Deletions cut 8 bases from V and 3 bases from J, with 13 bases between. Germline-derived CDR1 and CDR2 are SQVTM and ANQGSEA. There are 12 residues in the CDR3. The CDR3 nucleotides read TGCAGCACCCCCGGGCGGCACACTGAAGCTTTCTTT. Translated: CSTPGRHTEAFF. Using reference TRBV29-1 and TRBJ1-1 for the parts outside the CDR3, the full variable domain is SAVISQKPSRDICQRGTSLTIQCQVDSQVTMMFWYRQQPGQSLTLIATANQGSEATYESGFVIDKFPISRPNLTFSTLTVSNMSPEDSSIYLCSTPGRHTEAFFGQGTRLTVV.

The chain has TRBV7-9 and TRBJ2-2, with TRBD1 matching 9 bases. The V gene end was trimmed by 4 bases and the J gene end by 6 bases; junction bases not matched to a gene: 12. The CDR3 sequence is 17 residues long. Germline V gene data show CDR1 as SEHNR and CDR2 as FQNEAQ (reference sequence). The CDR3 sequence: CASSSPQMTGGAGELFF. The DNA for the CDR3 is TGTGCCAGCAGCTCCCCCCAGATGACAGGGGGGGCCGGGGAGCTGTTTTTT. Using reference TRBV7-9 and TRBJ2-2 for the parts outside the CDR3, the full variable domain is DTGVSQNPRHKITKRGQNVTFRCDPISEHNRLYWYRQTLGQGPEFLTYFQNEAQLEKSRLLSDRFSAERPKGSFSTLEIQRTEQGDSAMYLCASSSPQMTGGAGELFFGEGSRLTVL.

This chain links TRBV20-1 with TRBJ2-7; 7 bases align to TRBD1. Losses at the gene ends were 6 bases for V and 5 bases for J; bases not matched to a gene: 10. CDR1 is DFQATT, CDR2 SNEGSKA, per germline (reference sequence). This CDR3 comprises 13 residues. The CDR3 sequence is CSAPRQGGDEQYF. CDR3 nucleotide sequence: TGCAGTGCGCCTCGACAGGGTGGCGACGAGCAGTACTTC.

Only a few counts were recorded for this clonotype. The rearrangement joins TRBV7-9 to TRBJ2-7; weak D call: TRBD2 (6 bases). This CDR3 contains 17 residues. Trimming pared 3 bases from V and 2 bases from J, leaving 20 bases between. CDR1 and CDR2 from the germline V gene are SEHNR and FQNEAQ (reference sequence). In DNA form, the CDR3 reads TGTGCCAGCAGCTTCGCCGATGACAAGACTAGGGCCTACGAGCAGTACTTC. It encodes CASSFADDKTRAYEQYF.

The chain combines TRBV12-2 with TRBJ2-7; TRBD1, as called in the table, went unchecked against the DNA. TRBV12-2 is shown as a pseudogene. The CDR3 consists of 17 residues. The CDR3, as DNA: TGTGCAAGTCGCCCAGGCGTCCCGTGGGGAAATAGCTACGAGCAGTACTTC. Residues: CASRPGVPWGNSYEQYF.

The J gene is TRBJ2-5, the V gene TRBV6-6; D possibly uses TRBD1 or TRBD2 (5 bases each). The V end was cut by 0 bases, the J end by 4 bases, with 15 bases between. Germline assignment: CDR1 MNHNY and CDR2 SVGAGI (reference sequence). This CDR3 is built from 16 residues. CDR3 coding DNA: TGTGCCAGCAGTTACTCTCCGACCGGGGCCCTAGAGACCCAGTACTTC. Translation: CASSYSPTGALETQYF.

This clonotype was observed a handful of times. The chain employs TRBV7-2 and TRBJ2-1; 13 nucleotides agree with TRBD2. The CDR3 is made up of 16 amino acids. The V and J ends lost 5 bases and 9 bases, in that order; junction bases with no gene match: 10. Per the germline V gene, CDR1 is SGHTA and CDR2 is FQGNSA. This CDR3 reads CASSPDPGLAGVEQFF. The CDR3 DNA reads as TGTGCCAGCAGCCCTGATCCCGGACTAGCGGGAGTTGAGCAGTTCTTC.

About this clonotype: At one of its ends the junction is not consistent with the germline gene, which may arise from a read error. The chain employs TRBV18 and TRBJ1-1; TRBD1 agrees at 8 bases. Germline V gives CDR1 KGHSH, CDR2 LQKENI. This CDR3 is 14 amino acids long. The CDR3 sequence: CASSPSPGTGLGQF. The CDR3 DNA reads TGTGCCAGCTCACCCAGTCCCGGGACAGGTTTGGGGCAATTT.

The genes are TRBV6-5 and TRBJ1-4, with D possibly being TRBD1 (6 bases). Trimming cost V 4 bases and J 5 bases, with 11 bases left between them. The germline CDR1 and CDR2 sequences are MNHEY and SVGAGI. This CDR3 is built from 14 residues. The CDR3 sequence is CASSSQGPNEKLFF. The CDR3 DNA reads TGTGCCAGCAGTTCACAGGGACCGAATGAAAAACTGTTTTTT.

The V call is TRBV6-1, the J call TRBJ2-1; D possibly corresponds to TRBD2 (5 bases). V was trimmed by 6 bases and J by 1 base, leaving 16 bases between them. The length of the CDR3 is 16 residues. Germline V CDR1 and CDR2: MNHNS, SASEGT. The CDR3 nucleotides are TGTGCCAGCAGCCGTTCAAGGTTAGCGTCCTACAATGAGCAGTTCTTC. It specifies CASSRSRLASYNEQFF.

This clonotype has more than one count but fewer than ten. V usage is TRBV5-1 and J usage is TRBJ1-1; D gene uncertain. The CDR3 is 14 amino acids. Per germline, CDR1 SGHRS and CDR2 YFSETQ. Trimming removed 5 bases at V and 3 bases at J, with 14 bases between. This chain's CDR3 is CASSEGTGDTEAFF. In DNA, the CDR3 is TGCGCCAGCAGTGAGGGAACTGGGGACACTGAAGCTTTCTTT.